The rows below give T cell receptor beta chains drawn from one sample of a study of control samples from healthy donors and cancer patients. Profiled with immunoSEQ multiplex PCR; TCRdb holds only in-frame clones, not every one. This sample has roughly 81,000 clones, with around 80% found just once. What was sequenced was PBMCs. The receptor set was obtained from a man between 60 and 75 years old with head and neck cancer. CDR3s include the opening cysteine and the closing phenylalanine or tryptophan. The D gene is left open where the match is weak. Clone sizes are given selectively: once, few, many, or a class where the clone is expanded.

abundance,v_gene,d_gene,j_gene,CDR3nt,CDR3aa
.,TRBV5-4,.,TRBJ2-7,TGTGCCAGCAGCCTTGCCGCTAGCTCCTACGAGCAGTACTTC,CASSLAASSYEQYF
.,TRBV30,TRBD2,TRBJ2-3,TGTGCCGAGGGACGCGGGAGTACCGATACGCAGTATTTT,CAEGRGSTDTQYF
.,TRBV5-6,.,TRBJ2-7,TGTGCCAGCAGCTCGGGGAACGAGCAGTACTTC,CASSSGNEQYF
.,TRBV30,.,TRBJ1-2,TGTGCCTGGAATAACGGTAACTATGGCTACACCTTC,CAWNNGNYGYTF
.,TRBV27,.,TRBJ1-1,TGTGCCAGCAGTCGACCCGCAGGACAGAACACTGAAGCTTTCTTT,CASSRPAGQNTEAFF
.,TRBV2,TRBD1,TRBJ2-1,TGTGCCAGCAGTTTGAACAGGGGAAAGCAGTTCTTC,CASSLNRGKQFF
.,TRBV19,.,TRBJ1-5,TGTGCCAGTGGGTGGCCTCAGAGCAATCAGCCCCAGCATTTT,CASGWPQSNQPQHF
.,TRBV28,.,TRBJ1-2,TGTGCCAGCAGTCCAGAGTGGGCGGAGAACTATGGCTACACCTTC,CASSPEWAENYGYTF
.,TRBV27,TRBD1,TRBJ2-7,TGTGCCAGCAGTTTAGGGCCGGGGACAGGGTCATTCCAGTACTTC,CASSLGPGTGSFQYF
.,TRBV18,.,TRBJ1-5,TGTGCCAGCTCTCCTTCGGGAGGTCAGCCCCAGCATTTT,CASSPSGGQPQHF
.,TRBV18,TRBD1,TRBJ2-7,TGTGCCAGCTCACCTTTTGGGACAGGGTCCGAGCAGTACTTC,CASSPFGTGSEQYF
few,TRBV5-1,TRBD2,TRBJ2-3,TGCGCCAGCAGCCCTGGACTAGCGGGAGTTCGGTCGCAGTATTTT,CASSPGLAGVRSQYF
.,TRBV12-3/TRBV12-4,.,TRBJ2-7,TGTGCCAGCAGTCACCCAAACAGAGGCGAGCAGTACTTC,CASSHPNRGEQYF
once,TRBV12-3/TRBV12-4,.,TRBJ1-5,TGTGCCAGCGGGACGGTCAATCAGCCCCAGCATTTT,CASGTVNQPQHF
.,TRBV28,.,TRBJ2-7,TGTGCCAGCAGTTTATTGGCCGGGGCCTACGAGCAGTACTTC,CASSLLAGAYEQYF
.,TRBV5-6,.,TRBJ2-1,TGTGCCAACAGCTTGCCGGCAGGTCTCTACAATGAGCAGTTCTTC,CANSLPAGLYNEQFF
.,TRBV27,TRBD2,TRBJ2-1,TGTGCCAGCAGGACCGGGACTAGTGGGCTTTCTGGTGAGCAGTTCTTC,CASRTGTSGLSGEQFF
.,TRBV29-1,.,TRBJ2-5,TGCAGCGCCTCCAAACAGGGTGAGACCCAGTACTTC,CSASKQGETQYF
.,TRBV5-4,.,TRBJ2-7,TGTGCCAGCAGCGCCGGCTGGGGGGCCAACTACGAGCAGTACTTC,CASSAGWGANYEQYF
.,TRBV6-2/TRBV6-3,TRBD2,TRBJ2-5,TGTGCCAGCAGTAACGGACTAGCGGGAGGGCATCTCAACTTC,CASSNGLAGGHLNF
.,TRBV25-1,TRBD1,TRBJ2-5,TGTGTCGACAGGGGACAGACGGAGACCCAGTACTTC,CVDRGQTETQYF
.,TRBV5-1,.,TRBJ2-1,TGCGCCAGCAGGCTTGGGGGGGCGGGGAGGGGAAATGAGCAGTTCTTC,CASRLGGAGRGNEQFF
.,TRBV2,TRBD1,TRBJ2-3,TGTGCCAGCAGTGAAGCGGGACAGGGGATTGCAGATACGCAGTATTTT,CASSEAGQGIADTQYF
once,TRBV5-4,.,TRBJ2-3,TGTGCCAGCAGCTTGGGGCATCCTAACACAGATACGCAGTATTTT,CASSLGHPNTDTQYF
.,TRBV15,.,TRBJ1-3,TGTGCCACCAGCCGACAAGGCTCTGGAAACACCATATATTTT,CATSRQGSGNTIYF
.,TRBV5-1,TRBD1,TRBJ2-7,TGCGCCAGCAGCTTTAACGGACAGGGGCGGGGAGAGCAGTACTTC,CASSFNGQGRGEQYF
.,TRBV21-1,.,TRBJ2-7,TGTGCCAGCAGCGCGTTCTACGAGCAGTACTTC,CASSAFYEQYF
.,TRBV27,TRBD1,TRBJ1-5,TGTCCTCAGCAGGCGGGACAGAGAAAGGATCAGCCCCAGCATTTT,CPQQAGQRKDQPQHF
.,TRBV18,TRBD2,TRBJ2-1,TGTGCCAGCTCACTTATAGCGGGAGGCATGCTATCGTACAATGAGCAGTTCTTC,CASSLIAGGMLSYNEQFF
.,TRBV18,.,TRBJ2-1,TGTGCCAGCTCCGGAGCGGTTTACAATGAGCAGTTCTTC,CASSGAVYNEQFF
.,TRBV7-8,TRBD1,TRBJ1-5,TGTGCCAGCAGCTTAGGGATCGACAGGGTCGGTCAGCCCCAGCATTTT,CASSLGIDRVGQPQHF
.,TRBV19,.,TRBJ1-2,TGTGCCAGTAGTATGGCCGCAACCTATGGCTACACCTTC,CASSMAATYGYTF
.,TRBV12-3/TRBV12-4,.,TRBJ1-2,TGTGCCAGCAGTTCAGGGTTTTTGGGCTACACCTTC,CASSSGFLGYTF
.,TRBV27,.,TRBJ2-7,TGTGCCAGCAGTTTAGCGGGGGCATGGGAGCAGTACTTC,CASSLAGAWEQYF
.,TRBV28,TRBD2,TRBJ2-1,TGTGCCAGCAGAGGACTAGCGCCCTACAATGAGCAGTTCTTC,CASRGLAPYNEQFF
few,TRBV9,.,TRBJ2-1,TGTGCCAGCAGCGTAGGGGCATACAGCTCCTACAATGAGCAGTTCTTC,CASSVGAYSSYNEQFF
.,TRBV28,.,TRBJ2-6,TGTGCCAGCAGTACCAGGGGACCTGGGGCCAACGTCCTGACTTTC,CASSTRGPGANVLTF
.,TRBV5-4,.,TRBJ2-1,TGTGCCAGCAGCTTGGGCAGTCCGCGGATAAGCTCCTACAATGAGCAGTTCTTC,CASSLGSPRISSYNEQFF
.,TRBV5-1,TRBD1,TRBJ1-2,TGCGCCAGCAGCTTGGGACAGGGTTCAGGCTACACCTTC,CASSLGQGSGYTF
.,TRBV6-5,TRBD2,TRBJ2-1,TGTGCCAGCCGCGGGAGGTCACAGGGTCGGGGTGAGCAGTTCTTC,CASRGRSQGRGEQFF
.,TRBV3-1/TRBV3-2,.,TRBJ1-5,TGTGCCAGCAGCCAAGACACAAATCAGCCCCAGCATTTT,CASSQDTNQPQHF
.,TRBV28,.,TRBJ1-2,TGTGCCAGCGGAAACAGGGATGATAACTATGGCTACACCTTC,CASGNRDDNYGYTF
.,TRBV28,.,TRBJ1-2,TGTGCCAGCGTGGCCCAGGACGGACAGTACTATGGCTACACCTTC,CASVAQDGQYYGYTF
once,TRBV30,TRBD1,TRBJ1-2,TGTGCCTGGAGTGTATCAGGGGGCTTGGGCTACACCTTC,CAWSVSGGLGYTF
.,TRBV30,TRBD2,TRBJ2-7,TGTGCCTGGAGCCGGGGGGGGACCAACTACGAGCAGTACTTC,CAWSRGGTNYEQYF
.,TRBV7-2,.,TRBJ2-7,TGTGCCAGCAGCTTAGGAGGAATCTCCTACGAGCAGTACTTC,CASSLGGISYEQYF
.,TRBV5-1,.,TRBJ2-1,TGCGCCAGCACTCCGCGTTTGGGTGGACGAGAGCAGTTCTTC,CASTPRLGGREQFF
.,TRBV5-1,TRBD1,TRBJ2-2,TGCGCCAGCAGTACAGGGGGCGCGGGCACCGGGGAGCTGTTTTTT,CASSTGGAGTGELFF
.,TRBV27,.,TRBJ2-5,TGTGCCAGCAGTTTTGAGGGGGGAGTAACCCAGTACTTC,CASSFEGGVTQYF
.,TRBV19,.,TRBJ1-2,TGTGCCAGTAGCCAGGGTCCTGGCTACACCTTC,CASSQGPGYTF
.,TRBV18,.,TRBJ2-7,TGTGCCAGCTCACTTCCCTACGAGCAGTACTTC,CASSLPYEQYF
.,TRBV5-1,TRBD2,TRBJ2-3,TGCGCCAGCAGCTTGTCCCCGGGGCGGGGGGATACGCAGTATTTT,CASSLSPGRGDTQYF
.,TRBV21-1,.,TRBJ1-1,TGTGCCAGCTCCGGGACAGGGGACATGAACACTGAAGCTTTCTTT,CASSGTGDMNTEAFF
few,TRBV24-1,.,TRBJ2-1,TGTGCCACCAGTGATTGGAACGCCAATGAGCAGTTCTTC,CATSDWNANEQFF
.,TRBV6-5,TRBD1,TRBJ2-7,TGTGCCAGCAGTTACACGTCACAGGGGGAGTACGAGCAGTACTTC,CASSYTSQGEYEQYF
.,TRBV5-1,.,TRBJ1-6,TGCGCCAGCAGCTTGGTGCAGGGGTCCTATAATTCACCCCTCCACTTT,CASSLVQGSYNSPLHF
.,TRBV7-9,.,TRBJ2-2,TGTGCCAGCAGCTTACTAGCTCCCGGGGAGCTGTTTTTT,CASSLLAPGELFF
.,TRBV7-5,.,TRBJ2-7,TGTGCCAGAAGCGCGGACAGGGGGAAGTTCTACGAGCAGTACTTC,CARSADRGKFYEQYF
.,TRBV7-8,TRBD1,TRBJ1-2,TGTGCCAGCAGCCAACAGGGGGCGACGGACTATGGCTACACCTTC,CASSQQGATDYGYTF
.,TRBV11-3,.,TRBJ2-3,TGTGCCAGCAGCTTAGCGGGAGAGGCGGATACGCAGTATTTT,CASSLAGEADTQYF